This T cell receptor beta chain appears in the sequencing data of a study of blood T cells in healthy people across ages. For the second PCR, which ran for 7 to 11 cycles, a sample-barcoded 5' primer and a J-beta primer mix were used. MiXCR, applied by TCRdb to the 5' RACE reads, yields one record per CDR3 protein. The sample records about 1.4 million distinct CDR3 sequences, 55% to 75% being singletons. Deletions cut 3 bases from V and 0 bases from J, with 9 bases between. Per germline, CDR1 MNHEY and CDR2 SVGAGI. The CDR3 covers 15 residues. The sample comprised blood. V and J are TRBV6-5 and TRBJ1-5; D is unresolved. The sequence was collected from a man younger than 30 in good health. This chain's CDR3 is CASSYQVFSNQPQHF. In DNA form, the CDR3 reads TGTGCCAGCAGTTATCAAGTCTTTAGCAATCAGCCCCAGCATTTT.